The T cell receptor beta chain under discussion was sequenced for a study of cytomegalovirus exposure and HLA in healthy donors (dated by TCRdb to about 2017). The study in broad terms: According to an earlier analysis of around 600 of the donors, 200 million or so T cells yielded over 90 million unique TCR beta sequences and 276 Gb of sequence data. Approximately 310 gigabases of sequencing data and around 87 million unique TCR sequences were included in an early release covering about 700 HLA-typed donors. Among the roughly 400 genotyped donors, about 85% belonged to the genetic ancestry cluster associated with self-reported Caucasian donors. The study aimed to test whether cataloging public T cell receptors could reveal signatures of past pathogen exposure. The study profiled the T cell repertoires of hundreds of subjects by immunosequencing and related them to cytomegalovirus serostatus. Besides the first cohort of approximately 710 subjects, a separate validation cohort made up of over a hundred different subjects was used. High-throughput TCR immunosequencing, statistical association of individual TCRs with disease status, and machine learning were combined to predict cytomegalovirus infection status. To study patterns of TCR occurrence, a later analysis re-analyzed previously published TCR beta repertoires from 666 donors and added high-resolution HLA genotyping. Rather than drawing on any new phenotypic data, the later analysis identified candidate immune exposures from TCR beta sequences and the way those sequences occurred across donors. An earlier analysis of 587 of the donors used high-throughput TCR beta sequencing to judge whether each TCR beta V gene segment behaved as functional or pseudogenic. Alongside the repertoire data, information on donor age, sex, ethnicity and CMV serostatus was compiled. A later genetic analysis took genome-wide SNP genotypes for about 55% of the 666 donors and used that subset as a discovery cohort. Every repertoire in the discovery cohort had been generated on one and the same sequencing platform. Both class I and class II loci were covered by HLA typing, at four-digit resolution. The number of typed donors differed by locus: about 620-640 for A, B, C, DRB1 and DQB1; some 540 for DQA1; approximately 610 for DPA1; and around 490 for DPB1. Because of strong linkage in the cohort, a few DR-DQ haplotypes were treated as single units for association and clustering. Across some 400 genotyped donors of the cohort, an average of 235,054 unique TCR beta nucleotide sequences per donor were sequenced, and roughly a sixth of those sequences were non-productive. Study-wide findings and limitations: Because the 87-base-pair reads could not distinguish some IMGT-functional V segments, including TRBV6-2 and TRBV6-3, those segments were excluded. Several of the top co-occurrence clusters appeared to be linked to parvovirus B19, influenza, CMV and Epstein-Barr virus, according to a later analysis. The presence/absence analyses assumed that sequencing depth was roughly uniform across donors, and that assumption may not be true. A later analysis associated 15,000 or so TCR beta sequences with specific HLA alleles at a false discovery rate of 0.05. In the study, 150 to 200 TCR beta chains were listed as associated with cytomegalovirus. A cluster of highly shared sequence variants was judged likely to represent a technical artifact of the sequencing pipeline. Assigning TCR associations to individual alleles was difficult when HLA alleles, especially DR and DQ, strongly co-occurred. Most CMV-associated TCR beta chains appeared to be HLA-restricted in a later analysis, and the HLA associations seemed to be driven largely by CMV exposure. V-gene and J-gene trimming of TCR beta chains was associated with a missense DCLRE1C variant in a later genetic analysis, and the association was replicated in an independent cohort. Compared with equally common non-associated chains, HLA-associated TCR beta chains in a later analysis were more clonally expanded and had lower generation probabilities. Because HLA typing was unavailable for some donors at each locus, only the typed subset was used in association tests. Some 16 rarely observed V segments, including chromosome 9 orphons, were excluded from the earlier analysis of approximately 500 of the donors because counts were too low. It was suggested by the authors that the approach could potentially be generalized to other disease states and immunological phenotypes. A later genetic analysis reported fewer N-insertions in productive TCRs among donors in an Asian-associated ancestry cluster than the approximately 700-donor mean. A further reported finding was that TCR beta sequences accurately predicted the HLA-A and HLA-B alleles for most subjects in the first cohort. In an earlier analysis of some 500 of the donors, most TCR beta V segments were observed in productive rearrangements about 87% or about 30% of the time, broadly matching IMGT annotations. The classifier was reported to diagnose cytomegalovirus status with high specificity and sensitivity in both the original cohort and the validation cohort. Most TCR sequences were seen in very few donors, while some public TCRs were found in many individuals. In vitro tests confirmed that three of the cytomegalovirus-associated TCR beta chains recognize cytomegalovirus antigens. CMV serostatus was the only immune exposure information available for the cohort. In a later analysis, TCR association rates were found to vary across HLA loci, with the most associated TCRs seen for DRB1 alleles and the fewest for HLA-C alleles. Correlated functional status among segregating V segments might reflect linkage disequilibrium, but an unknown experimental factor could not be ruled out. This cohort had only TCR beta chains sequenced, and the lack of alpha or paired-chain data limited which features could be detected.

The cohort comprised some 730 healthy bone marrow donors. All cohort members were sampled while nominally healthy, although unrecorded immune exposures were likely present. The donor was CMV seropositive and was included in the group of 290 or so seropositive cohort members. Every donor gave a peripheral blood sample, and the peripheral blood mononuclear cells from that sample were used for TCR beta sequencing. Genomic DNA extraction from the blood cell samples was performed with the Qiagen DNeasy Blood Extraction Kit. To note about this clone: This receptor's antigen is unknown. Within one base of it there is no much larger clone, and no base qualities were kept.

The protocol used for the library was the immunoSEQ multiplex PCR assay. For the multiplex PCR, a mixture combining 60 forward primers for TCR Vbeta segments and 13 reverse primers for TCR Jbeta segments was used. The CDR3 region of rearranged TCR beta genes was amplified from genomic DNA by a multiplex PCR assay. The Illumina HiSeq System was used to sequence the amplified TCR beta libraries as 87-base-pair reads. In the original analysis: A later analysis tallied some 79 million unique TCR beta chains across the 666 repertoires, and about 10 million of those chains were shared by two or more donors. Raw reads were error-corrected and collapsed into unique sequences with a nearest-neighbor algorithm that merged closely related sequences to remove PCR and sequencing errors. Alignment of CDR3 sequences to IMGT reference sequences was used to assign V, D and J gene segments. For a sequence to be retained, at least a six-nucleotide match to both a V gene segment and a J gene segment was required. A rearrangement counted as productive if the CDR3 had no stop codons and remained in frame with V and J, and every other rearrangement counted as non-productive. Following IMGT convention, CDR3 was defined as the stretch from the second conserved V-encoded cysteine up to the conserved J-encoded phenylalanine. Sequences without an unambiguous match to a single V gene segment were excluded from the earlier analysis of 450 to 650 of the donors. In an earlier analysis of a few hundred of the donors, a V segment was called functional when productive rearrangements were above 56.7%, and segregating when the standard deviation between donors exceeded 5%. A statistical classification framework was built to diagnose cytomegalovirus status from the catalog of TCR beta chain sequences. V and J gene assignment, in a later analysis, came from comparing TCR nucleotide sequences with IMGT/GENE-DB human TR gene sequences. The TCRdist pipeline was used in a later analysis to assign CDR3 sequences and most-parsimonious VDJ recombination scenarios. In a later analysis, each TCR beta chain was defined by its CDR3 amino acid sequence together with its V-gene family, and reads lacking a unique V-gene family were excluded. As a way to deal with suspected cross-contamination and a sequencing artifact, a later analysis dropped roughly 620 nucleotide sequences that were highly shared and had low generation probability. In a later analysis, a clonal expansion index was calculated for each public chain from normalized within-repertoire ranks of inferred template counts. In a later analysis, generation probabilities were computed using a VDJ recombination model fitted to out-of-frame rearrangements, and the results were checked against IGoR. In a later analysis, hypergeometric tests were used to score TCR-TCR, TCR-HLA and TCR-CMV co-occurrence, with a repertoire-size bias correction applied to TCR pairs. False discovery rates were estimated in a later analysis by permuting HLA or CMV assignments 20 times. In a later analysis, co-occurring TCRs were grouped using DBSCAN, and TCRdist sequence similarity was added for clustering within HLA-allele-positive subsets. Repertoires with fewer than 30,000 or more than 120,000 public chains were left out of co-occurrence clustering, as were about 5 repertoires with anomalous nucleotide sharing. The immuneACCESS repertoire file appears here via TCRdb, limited to in-frame rearrangements. These files lack a portion of the clones; in checked studies, under half of the deficit traces to unresolved V genes, and the cause of the others is not known. V and J calls and clone size come straight from that table; D and trimming were deduced from the DNA. This sample comprises 100,000 to 130,000 clones, about 74% of them detected only once. The ten largest account for approximately 15% of the sample.

Trimming removed 5 bases from V and 2 bases from J, leaving 13 bases between the germline ends. The CDR3, from cysteine to phenylalanine, totals 15 residues. Only CDR3 DNA remains: 45 bases, in frame from the first base. The germline V gene provides CDR1 SGDLS and CDR2 YYNGEE. Sequenced: PBMCs. This clonotype originated in a middle-aged woman in good health and CMV-seropositive. Here the chain combines TRBV9 and TRBJ2-2, and the D gene may be TRBD2, 5 bases matching. This receptor has the CDR3 CASRKTGSNTGELFF. The DNA reads as follows: TGTGCCAGCAGGAAGACGGGATCCAACACCGGGGAGCTGTTTTTT. The reference TRBV9 and TRBJ2-2 proteins fill in what lies around the CDR3, so the full variable domain reads DSGVTQTPKHLITATGQRVTLRCSPRSGDLSVYWYQQSLDQGLQFLIQYYNGEERAKGNILERFSAQQFPDLHSELNLSSLELGDSALYFCASRKTGSNTGELFFGEGSRLTVL.